This T cell receptor (beta chain) was identified in a study of blood T cell repertoires in COVID-19. Study context: From the United States, Italy and Spain came samples of acute and convalescent COVID-19.

Participant age was roughly 18 to 95 years, and participants resided in about two dozen US areas. Cohort 3 recovered donors had two negative PCRs, clearance, or symptom resolution. The ends were cut back, 4 bases at V and 0 bases at J, with 15 bases in the middle. This CDR3 spans 16 amino acids. The germline V gene encodes CDR1 MDHEN and CDR2 SYDVKM. Original methodology: How many nucleated cells were present was estimated from reference gene primer amplification. TCRdb keeps only in-frame clones here, not all; method: immunoSEQ multiplex PCR. That table supplies the V and J calls and clone size; D and trimming were determined from the DNA. This sample carries a few hundred thousand clones, 80% to 90% of them seen once, and the ten largest clones take about 4.3%.

Sequencing used PBMCs or T cells enriched from blood (not recorded which). The receptor's source is a woman aged 25 to 39 who had recovered from COVID-19. The rearrangement joins TRBV28 to TRBJ1-1; the D gene is possibly TRBD1 (6 bases). CDR3 DNA sequence: TGTGCCAGCAGTTATTTGACAGGTGTGCTGAACACTGAAGCTTTCTTT. Amino acid sequence: CASSYLTGVLNTEAFF. Full variable domain (remainder filled in from reference TRBV28 and TRBJ1-1): DVKVTQSSRYLVKRTGEKVFLECVQDMDHENMFWYRQDPGLGLRLIYFSYDVKMKEKGDIPEGYSVSREKKERFSLILESASTNQTSMYLCASSYLTGVLNTEAFFGQGTRLTVV.